The 23 T cell receptor beta chains below come from one sample, sequenced in a study of T cell responses to AZD1222 COVID-19 vaccine (dated by TCRdb to about 2021). Library generation was performed with the immunoSEQ multiplex PCR assay. Sourced from immuneACCESS, this table was stored by TCRdb with only in-frame sequences that have V and J called. A share of the clones is absent; for the studies checked, an unresolved V gene accounts for under half, and the remainder has no known explanation. This sample is represented by some 170,000 clones; approximately 92% of them were singletons. The ten largest clones represent about 1% of the sample. This specimen's time point label, interpreted: about 28 days (+/-7) after the second vaccine dose. Per the publication, the treatment or condition label means: meningococcal conjugate vaccine given as trial control. The sequencing used peripheral blood, collected 28 days after the second dose of the MenACWY control vaccine. The source is an adult who received the MenACWY meningococcal vaccine as a control.

This chain joins TRBV7-2 and TRBJ2-1; D is perhaps TRBD2 (5 bases). V lost 1 base and J 10 bases, leaving 17 bases between the germline ends. In germline, CDR1 is SGHTA, CDR2 FQGNSA. The CDR3 runs 15 residues. In DNA, the CDR3 is TGTGCCAGCAGCTTAGGTTGGAACACGGGATCGGAGCAGTTCTTC. Its translation is CASSLGWNTGSEQFF.

The V gene is TRBV24-1, the J gene TRBJ2-2; 7 bases map to TRBD1. Trimming cost V 7 bases and J 4 bases; bases outside gene matches: 8. Germline CDR1 is KGHDR and CDR2 is SFDVKD. The CDR3 length is 15 residues. Here the CDR3 DNA reads TGTGCCACCAGACTGGGGCGGACAGGCACCGGGGAGCTGTTTTTT. Translation gives CATRLGRTGTGELFF.

As regards this clone: Additional DNA sequences in this sample encode the identical CDR3. The V and J genes are TRBV5-4 and TRBJ1-5; D gene ambiguous. CDR3 size: 14 residues. The V end lost 4 bases, the J end lost 2 bases, and 10 bases lay between the germline ends. The germline V gene encodes CDR1 SGHNT and CDR2 YYREEE (reference sequence). The CDR3 bases are TGTGCCAGCAGCCTAGCCGGGGGCAATCAGCCCCAGCATTTT. It is translated as CASSLAGGNQPQHF. The full variable domain, with the rest looked up from reference TRBV5-4 and TRBJ1-5, is ETGVTQSPTHLIKTRGQQVTLRCSSQSGHNTVSWYQQALGQGPQFIFQYYREEENGRGNFPPRFSGLQFPNYSSELNVNALELDDSALYLCASSLAGGNQPQHFGDGTRLSIL.

The rearrangement uses TRBV19 and TRBJ1-1; 9 bases match TRBD1. The J segment lost 6 bases and the V segment lost 4 bases, leaving 9 bases of the junction unmatched. CDR1 LNHDA and CDR2 SQIVND come from the germline V gene (reference sequence). CDR3 size: 15 residues. Here the CDR3 reads CASSRQQGAGAEAFF. The CDR3 region has the DNA TGTGCCAGTAGTAGACAACAGGGGGCAGGAGCTGAAGCTTTCTTT. The variable domain in full, completed from reference TRBV19 and TRBJ1-1, reads DGGITQSPKYLFRKEGQNVTLSCEQNLNHDAMYWYRQDPGQGLRLIYYSQIVNDFQKGDIAEGYSVSREKKESFPLTVTSAQKNPTAFYLCASSRQQGAGAEAFFGQGTRLTVV.

CDR3 loop: CASSIGLAGEQFF. Here the CDR3 DNA reads TGTGCCAGTAGTATAGGGCTAGCGGGGGAGCAGTTCTTC. The chain links TRBV19 to TRBJ2-1, with 9 nucleotides matching TRBD2. The germline V gene encodes CDR1 LNHDA and CDR2 SQIVND (reference sequence). Losses at the gene ends were 1 base for V and 10 bases for J; bases not matched to a gene: 2. The CDR3 loop spans 13 amino acids.

The genes are TRBV18 and TRBJ1-4; D unclear. The CDR3 runs to 16 residues. Germline CDR1 is KGHSH and CDR2 is LQKENI. The ends were cut back, 4 bases at V and 4 bases at J, with 16 bases in the middle. CDR3 protein: CASSLENTIYNEKLFF. CDR3 DNA sequence: TGTGCCAGCTCACTAGAGAATACAATCTATAATGAAAAACTGTTTTTT.

V is TRBV3-1 (or the pseudogene TRBV3-2) and J is TRBJ1-1; a possible D gene is TRBD1 (5 bases). The CDR3 spans 18 residues. The germline CDR1 and CDR2 sequences are LGHDT and YNNKEL (reference sequence). Trimming removed 1 base from V and 2 bases from J, with 20 bases in between. This CDR3 is CASSQGGPGLLTNTEAFF. CDR3 coding DNA: TGTGCCAGCAGCCAAGGCGGACCGGGACTCCTGACTAACACTGAAGCTTTCTTT.

As concerns this clone: An end of the junction does not agree with germline; a read error may underlie this. This chain uses TRBV2 with TRBJ2-2, with no clear D. CDR3 length: 14 amino acids. In germline, CDR1 is SNHLY, CDR2 FYNNEI. The DNA of the CDR3 is TGTGCCAGCAGGGAAGGTAGAAACACCGGGGAGCTGTTTTTT. It encodes CASREGRNTGELFF.

The genes are TRBV3-1 (or the pseudogene TRBV3-2) and TRBJ2-3, with D possibly TRBD2 on 5 matching bases. The CDR3 loop spans 16 amino acids. V shed 0 bases and J shed 1 base, with 11 bases lying between them. Germline V gene data show CDR1 as LGHDT and CDR2 as YNNKEL (reference sequence). CDR3 protein: CASSQEGSAGTDTQYF. In nucleotides, the CDR3 is TGTGCCAGCAGCCAAGAGGGTAGCGCGGGCACAGATACGCAGTATTTT.

The CDR3 sequence: CASSGQGQNTEAFF. CDR3 sequence (DNA): TGTGCCAGCAGTGGACAGGGGCAGAACACTGAAGCTTTCTTT. The chain joins TRBV27 to TRBJ1-1; 9 bases map to TRBD1. The CDR3 loop spans 14 amino acids. Trimming at V came to 5 bases and at J to 1 base, leaving 2 bases not matched to a gene. Germline V lookup: CDR1 MNHEY, CDR2 SMNVEV (reference sequence).

The chain has TRBV3-1 (or the pseudogene TRBV3-2) and TRBJ2-5; D is perhaps TRBD1 or TRBD2 (6 bases each). The germline V gene has CDR1 LGHDT and CDR2 YNNKEL (reference sequence). Trimming shortened V by 0 bases and J by 5 bases, and 13 bases separated the two germline ends. This CDR3 has 15 amino acids. The CDR3 DNA sequence: TGTGCCAGCAGCCAAGATCCCAGGGGAGGCGAGACCCAGTACTTC. The encoded protein is CASSQDPRGGETQYF.

The chain combines TRBV2 with TRBJ2-2; unclear D gene. Germline V CDR1 and CDR2: SNHLY, FYNNEI. The CDR3 runs 15 residues. The ends were cut back, 9 bases at V and 0 bases at J, with 14 bases in the middle. The CDR3 sequence: CARLPEIANTGELFF. The CDR3 coding sequence is TGTGCCAGACTTCCTGAAATCGCGAACACCGGGGAGCTGTTTTTT. Variable domain in full (rest from reference TRBV2 and TRBJ2-2): EPEVTQTPSHQVTQMGQEVILRCVPISNHLYFYWYRQILGQKVEFLVSFYNNEISEKSEIFDDQFSVERPDGSNFTLKIRSTKLEDSAMYFCARLPEIANTGELFFGEGSRLTVL.

This sequence joins TRBV3-1 (or the pseudogene TRBV3-2) and TRBJ1-3; the D gene is possibly TRBD1 (5 bases). The CDR3 length is 13 residues. The germline CDR1 and CDR2 sequences are LGHDT and YNNKEL (reference sequence). Deletions cut 6 bases from V and 4 bases from J, with 10 bases between. CDR3 nucleotides: TGTGCCAGCAGGGGGACGGGCGGAAACACCATATATTTT. Translated, it gives CASRGTGGNTIYF.

This clone showed up just once. The rearrangement links TRBV5-1 to TRBJ2-7, with 9 bases that match TRBD1. This CDR3 has 14 residues. The germline V gene has CDR1 SGHRS and CDR2 YFSETQ. The trim removed 3 bases at V and 6 bases at J, leaving 7 bases unmatched. This CDR3 reads CASSSTGGTTEQYF. In DNA, the CDR3 is TGCGCCAGCAGCTCTACAGGGGGCACAACCGAGCAGTACTTC.

The CDR3 loop is CASSVGGPWGSPLHF. The CDR3 nucleotides are TGTGCCAGCAGCGTTGGGGGCCCGTGGGGTTCACCCCTCCACTTT. The V call is TRBV13, the J call TRBJ1-6, with D perhaps TRBD1 (6 bases). The CDR3 is 15 residues long. The germline V gene encodes CDR1 PRHDT and CDR2 FYEKMQ (reference sequence). V lost 5 bases, J lost 9 bases, and 17 bases lay in between.

The chain links TRBV19 to TRBJ1-2; weak D call: TRBD1 (5 bases). With 2 bases removed from V and 5 bases from J, the gap between germline ends came to 12 bases. Germline V CDR1 and CDR2: LNHDA, SQIVND (reference sequence). The CDR3 covers 14 residues. CDR3 protein: CASSIPGPGYGYTF. The CDR3 region has the DNA TGTGCCAGTAGTATACCGGGGCCTGGATATGGCTACACCTTC.

The gene calls are TRBV6-5 and TRBJ1-1, with D unresolved. From germline, CDR1 is MNHEY and CDR2 SVGAGI. V was trimmed by 2 bases and J by 6 bases, leaving 4 bases between them. The CDR3 has 11 residues. CDR3 loop: CASSYGPEAFF. The DNA for the CDR3 is TGTGCCAGCAGTTACGGGCCTGAAGCTTTCTTT.

The rearrangement links TRBV6-6 to TRBJ1-5; 8 nucleotides align to TRBD1. The CDR3 has 15 amino acids. V shed 10 bases and J 3 bases; nucleotides not matched to a gene: 11. CDR1 is MNHNY and CDR2 is SVGAGI in the germline V gene (reference sequence). The CDR3 sequence: CAISNGQGHNQPQHF. The CDR3 DNA reads TGTGCCATCTCGAACGGACAGGGCCACAATCAGCCCCAGCATTTT.

About this clone itself: At one boundary the junction diverges from the germline segment, which might be a read error. V is TRBV24-1 and J is TRBJ2-3; tentative D call: TRBD1 (6 bases). This CDR3 is built from 11 residues. Germline V gene sequence: CDR1 KGHDR, CDR2 SFDVKD. The CDR3 sequence: CATTPTGTQYF. The CDR3 DNA reads as TGTGCCACCACCCCGACAGGTACGCAGTATTTT.

This chain connects TRBV7-2 to TRBJ1-1; 9 bases align to TRBD1. CDR1 SGHTA and CDR2 FQGNSA come from the germline V gene. V trimming: 5 bases; J trimming: 7 bases; junction bases outside the gene matches: 8. The CDR3 has 14 amino acids. CDR3 amino acids: CASSQTTGGSEAFF. In DNA, the CDR3 is TGTGCCAGCAGCCAGACTACAGGGGGCAGTGAAGCTTTCTTT.

The J gene is TRBJ1-5, the V gene TRBV6-4, with 7 positions matching TRBD1. Germline lookup yields CDR1 MRHNA and CDR2 SNTAGT. The V segment lost 8 bases and the J segment 5 bases; nucleotides outside the gene matches: 9. The CDR3 covers 14 residues. The CDR3 sequence is CASLTQGFHQPQHF. CDR3 DNA: TGTGCCAGCTTAACACAGGGGTTTCATCAGCCCCAGCATTTT.

This rearrangement joins TRBV6-4 to TRBJ1-5; D gene uncertain. Germline CDR1 reads MRHNA; CDR2 reads SNTAGT. The CDR3 is 11 amino acids. The germline V and J ends were trimmed by 5 bases and 4 bases, with 3 bases remaining between them. CDR3 sequence: CASSLNQPQHF. Written as DNA, the CDR3 is TGTGCCAGCAGTTTGAATCAGCCCCAGCATTTT.

The genes are TRBV5-6 and TRBJ1-1; the match to TRBD1 covers 11 bases. After removal of 2 bases from V and 6 bases from J, the junction contained 3 bases not matched to a gene. CDR1 and CDR2 (germline): SGHDT, YYEEEE. CDR3 length equals 14 residues. The CDR3: CASSFGQGASEAFF. The CDR3, as DNA: TGTGCCAGCAGCTTCGGACAGGGGGCGTCTGAAGCTTTCTTT.